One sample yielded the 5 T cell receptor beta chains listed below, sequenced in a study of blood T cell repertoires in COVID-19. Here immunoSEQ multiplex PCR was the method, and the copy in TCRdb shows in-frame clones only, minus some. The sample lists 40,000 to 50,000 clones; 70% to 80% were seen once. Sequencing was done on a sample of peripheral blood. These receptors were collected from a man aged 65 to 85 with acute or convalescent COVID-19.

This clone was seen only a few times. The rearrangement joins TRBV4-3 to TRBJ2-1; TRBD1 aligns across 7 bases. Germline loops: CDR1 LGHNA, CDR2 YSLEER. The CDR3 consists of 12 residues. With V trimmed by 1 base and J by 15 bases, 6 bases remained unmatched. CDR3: CASSQVRDRVFF. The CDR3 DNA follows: TGCGCCAGCAGCCAAGTCCGAGACAGGGTGTTCTTC.

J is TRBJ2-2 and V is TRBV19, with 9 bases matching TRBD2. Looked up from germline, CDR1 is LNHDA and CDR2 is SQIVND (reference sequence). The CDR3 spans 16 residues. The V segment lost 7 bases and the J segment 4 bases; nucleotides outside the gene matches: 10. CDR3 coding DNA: TGTGCCAGTAAGGCGCGGGAGGGCCAGGGCACCGGGGAGCTGTTTTTT. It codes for CASKAREGQGTGELFF.

DNA of the CDR3: TGTGCCAGCAGCCTCAATCCACAGGGGGCGCACAACACAGATACGCAGTATTTT. It codes for CASSLNPQGAHNTDTQYF. This sequence joins TRBV7-2 and TRBJ2-3; 9 nucleotides line up with TRBD1. The CDR3 is 18 residues long. Germline V gives CDR1 SGHTA, CDR2 FQGNSA. Trimming took 5 bases from V and 2 from J; bases not matched to a gene: 14.

The CDR3 region has the DNA TGTGCCAGCGAGAAGACAGGGGGCGTTGAAGCTTTCTTT. As protein: CASEKTGGVEAFF. The chain carries TRBV3-1 (or the pseudogene TRBV3-2) and TRBJ1-1; 10 bases align to TRBD1. Germline trimming cut 8 bases from V and 7 bases from J; bases unmatched to any gene: 7. This CDR3 has 13 amino acids. Germline V gene data show CDR1 as LGHDT and CDR2 as YNNKEL (reference sequence).

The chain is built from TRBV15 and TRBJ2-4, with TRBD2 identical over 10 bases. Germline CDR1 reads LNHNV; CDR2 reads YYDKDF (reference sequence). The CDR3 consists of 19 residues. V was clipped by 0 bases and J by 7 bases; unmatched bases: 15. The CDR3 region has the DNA TGTGCCACCAGCAGAGATCACACAGCGGGGGGGCCCAATTTTAACATTCAGTACTTC. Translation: CATSRDHTAGGPNFNIQYF.